Shown below are 29 T cell receptor beta chains from a single sample sequenced in a study of cytomegalovirus exposure and HLA in healthy donors. 60 Vbeta and 13 Jbeta primers were used in PCR. Clones were sequenced by immunoSEQ multiplex PCR, and TCRdb holds only the in-frame ones, with some missing. The sample yields 130,000 or so clones, about three fifths seen once. The sequencing input was PBMCs. Source of these receptors: a woman aged 40-49 years in good health and CMV-seropositive.

V and J are TRBV5-1 and TRBJ2-3; 9 bases agree with TRBD1. With 4 bases clipped from V and 3 bases from J, the junction kept 6 bases outside the gene matches. This CDR3 is built from 15 residues. In germline, CDR1 is SGHRS, CDR2 YFSETQ. DNA of the CDR3: TGCGCCAGCAGCCTTCTGGGACAGGGAACAGATACGCAGTATTTT. Encoded protein: CASSLLGQGTDTQYF.

CDR3 protein: CASSYSGRAHEQYF. In DNA, the CDR3 is TGTGCCAGCAGCTATAGCGGGAGGGCACACGAGCAGTACTTC. The J gene is TRBJ2-7, the V gene TRBV11-2; 11 bases align to TRBD2. The CDR3 contains 14 residues. J gave up 5 bases and V 4 bases, and 4 bases lay outside the gene matches. Per germline, CDR1 SGHAT and CDR2 FQNNGV.

V is TRBV7-9 and J is TRBJ2-1; D not resolved. This CDR3 is 12 amino acids long. V lost 5 bases and J 9 bases, leaving 11 bases between the germline ends. Germline V lookup: CDR1 SEHNR, CDR2 FQNEAQ (reference sequence). The CDR3 nucleotides are TGTGCCAGCAGCGTTAGCCTCGGTGAGCAGTTCTTC. This encodes CASSVSLGEQFF.

The chain employs TRBV6-1 and TRBJ2-7; maybe TRBD1 (6 bases). The germline V gene encodes CDR1 MNHNS and CDR2 SASEGT. V shed 7 bases and J shed 2 bases, with 15 bases lying between them. The CDR3 is 14 amino acids. The CDR3 spells CASNPGQRTYEQYF. For the CDR3, the DNA is TGTGCCAGCAACCCCGGACAGAGGACCTACGAGCAGTACTTC.

The sample holds one count of this clone. At one end the junction does not follow the germline gene, possibly because of a read error. The V gene is TRBV7-9, the J gene TRBJ2-5; a weak D match, TRBD1 (6 bases). Germline assignment: CDR1 SEHNR and CDR2 FQNEAQ (reference sequence). The CDR3 runs 12 residues. This chain's CDR3 is CSSARTEETQYF. CDR3 coding DNA: TGTTCCAGCGCTAGGACAGAAGAGACCCAGTACTTC.

The J gene is TRBJ1-4, the V gene TRBV25-1; D unresolved. Germline CDR1 MGHDK, CDR2 SYGVNS. The CDR3 loop spans 14 amino acids. Between the trimmed V and J ends, which lost 6 bases and 4 bases, there was a span of 12 bases. The CDR3 protein is CASSPAEFNEKLFF. Here the CDR3 DNA reads TGTGCCAGCAGCCCAGCGGAATTTAATGAAAAACTGTTTTTT.

This clone was seen just once. The rearrangement joins TRBV4-1 to TRBJ2-5, with D unresolved. Germline-derived CDR1 and CDR2 are MGHRA and YSYEKL. V lost 0 bases, J lost 2 bases, and 10 bases lay in between. The CDR3 extends over 15 amino acids. The CDR3 reads CASSQEHPTQETQYF. The DNA for the CDR3 is TGCGCCAGCAGCCAAGAACATCCAACACAAGAGACCCAGTACTTC.

The genes are TRBV2 and TRBJ1-1, with D possibly being TRBD1 (5 bases). This CDR3 region has 14 residues. V lost 6 bases and J 7 bases, leaving 18 bases between the germline ends. From germline, CDR1 is SNHLY and CDR2 FYNNEI. CDR3 sequence: CASRLGGANFEAFF. CDR3 nucleotides: TGTGCCAGCAGGTTGGGAGGGGCCAACTTTGAAGCTTTCTTT.

In its sample, this clone was seen once. This chain connects TRBV6-1 to TRBJ2-2; D might be TRBD2 (5 bases). Germline-derived CDR1 and CDR2 are MNHNS and SASEGT. Trimming took 9 bases from V and 2 from J, leaving 10 bases between them. CDR3 length: 13 amino acids. Here the CDR3 DNA reads TGTGCCAGTCGGACGGGAAACACCGGGGAGCTGTTTTTT. This gives the protein CASRTGNTGELFF.

The gene calls are TRBV5-1 and TRBJ2-2; tentative D call: TRBD2 (5 bases). Germline V CDR1 and CDR2: SGHRS, YFSETQ. The CDR3 covers 14 residues. With 5 bases removed from V and 4 bases from J, the gap between germline ends came to 12 bases. CDR3 DNA sequence: TGCGCCAGCAGTTCTAGCTTGACCACCGGGGAGCTGTTTTTT. This gives the protein CASSSSLTTGELFF.

This clone turned up a few times. The rearrangement uses TRBV6-5 and TRBJ2-5, with TRBD1 as a possible D gene (7 bases). V lost 0 bases, J lost 2 bases, and 10 bases lay in between. The CDR3 is 15 residues long. CDR1 is MNHEY and CDR2 is SVGAGI in the germline V gene. The CDR3 nucleotides read TGTGCCAGCAGTTACTCGGGGGGACAGCAAGAGACCCAGTACTTC. The encoded protein is CASSYSGGQQETQYF.

The V gene is TRBV19, the J gene TRBJ2-2, with 14 bases aligning to TRBD2. Germline CDR1 is LNHDA and CDR2 is SQIVND (reference sequence). The CDR3 contains 20 residues. With 0 bases clipped from V and 6 bases from J, the junction kept 12 bases outside the gene matches. CDR3: CASSIDLGPGTSGRPGELFF. The CDR3 region has the DNA TGTGCCAGTAGTATAGATCTGGGGCCCGGGACTAGCGGGAGACCCGGGGAGCTGTTTTTT.

Comment on this clone: At one end, the junction sequence differs from germline, possibly due to a read error. The chain employs TRBV6-5 and TRBJ2-7; no reliable D call. The CDR3 sequence is 8 residues long. CDR1 and CDR2 from the germline V gene are MNHEY and SVGAGI. This chain's CDR3 is CASSFRIF. CDR3 DNA: TGTGCCAGCAGTTTCAGGATATTC.

The chain uses TRBV11-2 and TRBJ1-2; D possibly corresponds to TRBD1 (6 bases). The CDR3 is 15 amino acids. Trimming shortened V by 5 bases and J by 2 bases, and 15 bases separated the two germline ends. Germline CDR1 reads SGHAT; CDR2 reads FQNNGV. CDR3: CASSPPGHQNYGYTF. The CDR3 coding sequence is TGTGCCAGCAGCCCACCGGGACACCAAAACTATGGCTACACCTTC.

This clone appeared a single time. The chain is built from TRBV2 and TRBJ1-1; a possible D gene is TRBD1 (6 bases). Trimming took 2 bases from V and 6 from J, leaving 13 bases between them. This CDR3 spans 14 amino acids. Germline V gene sequence: CDR1 SNHLY, CDR2 FYNNEI. The CDR3 nucleotides are TGTGCCAGCAGTGAATTACAGGGATCTCCTGAAGCTTTCTTT. Amino acid sequence: CASSELQGSPEAFF.

The chain combines TRBV19 with TRBJ1-2; 9 bases match TRBD1. Germline V lookup: CDR1 LNHDA, CDR2 SQIVND (reference sequence). CDR3 length: 13 residues. Trimming took 6 bases from V and 7 from J; bases not matched to a gene: 6. CDR3 loop: CASSPTGQGGYTF. In nucleotides, the CDR3 is TGTGCCAGTAGCCCGACGGGACAGGGTGGCTACACCTTC.

This rearrangement joins TRBV11-2 to TRBJ2-7, with 7 positions matching TRBD1. The CDR3 consists of 14 residues. The germline CDR1 and CDR2 sequences are SGHAT and FQNNGV. Unmatched junction bases numbered 4, after V lost 1 base and J lost 4 bases. The CDR3 sequence: CASSLAGGNYEQYF. CDR3 bases: TGTGCCAGCAGCTTAGCAGGGGGTAATTACGAGCAGTACTTC.

This rearrangement joins TRBV5-1 to TRBJ2-6; no clear D gene. The V end lost 7 bases, the J end lost 4 bases, and 9 bases lay between the germline ends. This CDR3 region has 13 residues. Germline V CDR1 and CDR2: SGHRS, YFSETQ. The CDR3 coding sequence is TGCGCCAGCGGAATGAGGGGGGCCAACGTCCTGACTTTC. Protein sequence: CASGMRGANVLTF.

A few counts support this clone. The rearrangement joins TRBV5-1 to TRBJ1-1; D not certain. V lost 7 bases and J 4 bases, leaving 14 bases between the germline ends. The CDR3 totals 13 residues. Per germline, CDR1 SGHRS and CDR2 YFSETQ. CDR3 DNA sequence: TGCGCCAGCTGTCGGGCGGGGAGCACTGAAGCTTTCTTT. Its protein product is CASCRAGSTEAFF.

The chain uses TRBV10-1 and TRBJ2-2, with 7 nucleotides matching TRBD2. Germline-derived CDR1 and CDR2 are WNHNN and SYGVQD (reference sequence). This CDR3 comprises 15 residues. The V and J ends lost 4 bases and 4 bases, in that order; junction bases with no gene match: 6. CDR3 bases: TGCGCCAGCAGTGGCGATTCTAGCGGCACCGGGGAGCTGTTTTTT. Translating gives CASSGDSSGTGELFF.

The CDR3 coding sequence is TGTGCTAGTGGTACGGATCAACAGGGAACGAATCAGCCCCAGCATTTT. It codes for CASGTDQQGTNQPQHF. The gene calls are TRBV12-5 and TRBJ1-5; maybe TRBD1 (6 bases). From germline, CDR1 is LGHNT and CDR2 FRNRAP. The CDR3 spans 16 residues. The germline V and J ends were trimmed by 5 bases and 4 bases, with 18 bases remaining between them.

V gene TRBV6-6 combines with J gene TRBJ1-1; possible D gene TRBD1, 5 bases. Germline values: CDR1 MNHNY, CDR2 SVGAGI (reference sequence). This CDR3 region has 12 residues. V was pared by 6 bases and J by 11 bases, with 16 bases between. DNA for the CDR3: TGTGCCAGCAGCCCGCGGGGGAATGTGGCTTTCTTT. Translating it yields CASSPRGNVAFF.

The genes are TRBV5-1 and TRBJ2-1, with a possible D match to TRBD2 (6 bases). CDR1 and CDR2 (germline): SGHRS, YFSETQ. The CDR3 is 16 amino acids. The V and J ends lost 0 bases and 6 bases respectively, with 16 bases between them. Here the CDR3 DNA reads TGCGCCAGCAGCTTGGGACTAGGCCAAGTCCTCAATGAGCAGTTCTTC. Its translation is CASSLGLGQVLNEQFF. Complete variable domain (other parts from reference TRBV5-1 and TRBJ2-1): KAGVTQTPRYLIKTRGQQVTLSCSPISGHRSVSWYQQTPGQGLQFLFEYFSETQRNKGNFPGRFSGRQFSNSRSEMNVSTLELGDSALYLCASSLGLGQVLNEQFFGPGTRLTVL.

The CDR3 region has the DNA TGTGCCAGCGCAGGCCAAGAGACCCAGTACTTC. Translated: CASAGQETQYF. This chain links TRBV6-5 with TRBJ2-5; no clear D. CDR1 is MNHEY, CDR2 SVGAGI, per germline. This CDR3 has 11 residues. V shed 8 bases and J shed 1 base, with 5 bases lying between them.

The rearrangement joins TRBV18 to TRBJ2-1, with D tentatively TRBD2 (6 bases). The germline CDR1 and CDR2 sequences are KGHSH and LQKENI. The CDR3 contains 15 residues. The V and J ends lost 4 bases and 9 bases respectively, with 19 bases between them. CDR3 in amino acids: CASSQTRDSVSEQFF. In DNA, the CDR3 is TGTGCCAGCTCACAGACCCGGGACTCCGTGAGTGAGCAGTTCTTC.

CDR3 protein: CASSWEFNTGELFF. In DNA form, the CDR3 reads TGCGCCAGCAGCTGGGAGTTTAACACCGGGGAGCTGTTTTTT. The chain couples TRBV5-1 to TRBJ2-2, with D possibly being TRBD2 (5 bases). CDR3 length: 14 residues. Between the trimmed V and J ends, which lost 3 bases and 2 bases, there was a span of 8 bases. Looked up from germline, CDR1 is SGHRS and CDR2 is YFSETQ.

The V gene is TRBV6-5, the J gene TRBJ2-7; tentatively, D is TRBD1 (6 bases). Trimming removed 4 bases from V and 10 bases from J, with 11 bases in between. From germline, CDR1 is MNHEY and CDR2 SVGAGI. The length of the CDR3 is 11 residues. The CDR3 loop is CASSFSGHQYF. CDR3 DNA: TGTGCCAGCAGTTTCTCGGGACACCAGTACTTC.

The gene calls are TRBV2 and TRBJ1-4; 8 bases match TRBD1. This CDR3 has 15 residues. The germline gives CDR1 SNHLY, CDR2 FYNNEI. V shed 2 bases and J 4 bases; nucleotides not matched to a gene: 3. The CDR3 loop reads CASSELGQVNEKLFF. CDR3 nucleotide sequence: TGTGCCAGCAGTGAATTGGGACAGGTTAATGAAAAACTGTTTTTT.

This clone was detected only a few times. V usage is TRBV5-4 and J usage is TRBJ1-1; no firm D call. The CDR3 contains 14 residues. Trimming removed 0 bases at V and 2 bases at J, with 8 bases between. Per germline, CDR1 SGHNT and CDR2 YYREEE (reference sequence). CDR3 DNA sequence: TGTGCCAGCAGCTTGGTAGACTTCAACACTGAAGCTTTCTTT. Protein product: CASSLVDFNTEAFF.